This TCR beta chain was recorded in a study of blood T cell repertoires in COVID-19. Study overall: Samples representing acute and convalescent COVID-19 were sourced from the United States, Italy and Spain.

Methods used by the authors: Reference gene primer amplification in the assay estimated nucleated cell counts. Here immunoSEQ multiplex PCR was the method, and the copy in TCRdb shows in-frame clones only, minus some. V, J and clone size reflect that table, while D and trimming were determined from the DNA. The table includes about 40,000 clones, 91% detected once. The CDR3 covers 15 residues. V lost 8 bases and J lost 1, with 16 bases in between. The germline V gene encodes CDR1 SNHLY and CDR2 FYNNEI. Sequenced sample: peripheral blood. V and J are TRBV2 and TRBJ2-3; the D gene is possibly TRBD2 (6 bases). This TCR derives from a woman in her twenties or thirties in a cohort sampled during active COVID-19. The CDR3 DNA reads TGTGCCAGCGGTTCCGGCGCTAGCGGCACAGATACGCAGTATTTT. It yields the protein CASGSGASGTDTQYF.